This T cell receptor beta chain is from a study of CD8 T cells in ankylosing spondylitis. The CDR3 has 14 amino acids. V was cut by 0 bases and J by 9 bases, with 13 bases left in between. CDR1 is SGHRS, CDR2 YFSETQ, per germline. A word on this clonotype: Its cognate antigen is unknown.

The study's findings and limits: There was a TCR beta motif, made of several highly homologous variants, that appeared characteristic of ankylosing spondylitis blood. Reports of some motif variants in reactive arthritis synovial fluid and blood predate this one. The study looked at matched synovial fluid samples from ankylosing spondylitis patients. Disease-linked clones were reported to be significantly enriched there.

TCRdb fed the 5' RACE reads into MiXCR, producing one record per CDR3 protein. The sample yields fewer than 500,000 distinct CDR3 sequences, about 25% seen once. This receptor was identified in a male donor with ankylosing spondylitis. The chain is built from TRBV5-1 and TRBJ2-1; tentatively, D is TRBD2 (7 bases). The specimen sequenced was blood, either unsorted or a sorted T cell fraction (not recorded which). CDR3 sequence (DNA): TGCGCCAGCAGCTTGGGGGGGGGCTCTTCTGAGCAGTTCTTC. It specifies CASSLGGGSSEQFF.